These 26 T cell receptor beta chains came from one sample sequenced in a study of CD8 T cells in Susac syndrome. An input of about 0.5 to 1 ug of RNA was subjected to reverse transcription using random hexamers. A single record per CDR3 protein comes from TCRdb applying MiXCR to the immunoSEQ multiplex PCR reads. Seen here are some 250,000 distinct CDR3 sequences, 90% to 96% observed once, and the top ten hold roughly 0.1%. The material sequenced was CD4+ T cells from PBMCs. The receptors originated from a human donor with Susac syndrome.

The chain couples TRBV29-1 to TRBJ1-1; D perhaps matches TRBD1 (5 bases). V was cut by 6 bases and J by 1 base, with 15 bases left in between. The CDR3 length is 14 residues. CDR1 is SQVTM, CDR2 ANQGSEA, per germline. The CDR3 protein is CSVYTQAPNTEAFF. CDR3 sequence (DNA): TGCAGCGTATACACACAGGCACCGAACACTGAAGCTTTCTTT.

As regards this clonotype: The germline gene is not matched at one end of the junction; a read error may be the cause. The chain is built from TRBV7-2 and TRBJ2-7; 7 nucleotides line up with TRBD1. Germline lookup yields CDR1 SGHTA and CDR2 FQGNSA. This CDR3 has 13 amino acids. Here the CDR3 reads CASSLDTDWDSSF. The CDR3 coding sequence is TGTGCCAGCAGCTTAGACACGGATTGGGACAGCTCCTTC.

The chain couples TRBV30 to TRBJ2-2; D is possibly TRBD1 (7 bases). Germline V lookup: CDR1 GTSNPN, CDR2 SVGIG (reference sequence). Deletions cut 3 bases from V and 2 bases from J, with 13 bases between. The length of the CDR3 is 15 residues. Here the CDR3 DNA reads TGTGCCTGGAGGGGGGGACAGCGTAACACCGGGGAGCTGTTTTTT. This sequence encodes CAWRGGQRNTGELFF. The variable domain in full, completed from reference TRBV30 and TRBJ2-2, reads SQTIHQWPATLVQPVGSPLSLECTVEGTSNPNLYWYRQAAGRGLQLLFYSVGIGQISSEVPQNLSASRPQDRQFILSSKKLLLSDSGFYLCAWRGGQRNTGELFFGEGSRLTVL.

The chain links TRBV19 to TRBJ2-7; D might be TRBD1 (5 bases). This CDR3 is 14 amino acids long. V gave up 6 bases and J gave up 0 bases, with 12 bases separating them. CDR1 and CDR2 (germline): LNHDA, SQIVND (reference sequence). The CDR3 region has the DNA TGTGCCAGTAGCTCACCCGGACACTCCTACGAGCAGTACTTC. Residues: CASSSPGHSYEQYF.

This sequence joins TRBV5-4 and TRBJ1-2; D unresolved. V dropped 1 base and J dropped 1 base, with 11 bases sitting between them. Germline V gene data show CDR1 as SGHNT and CDR2 as YYREEE (reference sequence). The CDR3 is made up of 15 amino acids. CDR3: CASSLSIGFNYGYTF. The CDR3 nucleotides are TGTGCCAGCAGCTTGTCCATTGGCTTTAACTATGGCTACACCTTC.

V gene TRBV25-1 combines with J gene TRBJ2-5; D may be TRBD1 or TRBD2 (5 bases each). Germline lookup yields CDR1 MGHDK and CDR2 SYGVNS. The germline V and J ends were trimmed by 4 bases and 5 bases, with 17 bases remaining between them. This CDR3 is 15 amino acids long. CDR3 coding DNA: TGTGCCAGCAGTGGGGGGACCGGCCCTGGGGAGACCCAGTACTTC. Translating it yields CASSGGTGPGETQYF.

This clonotype was observed a single time. The chain couples TRBV9 to TRBJ1-4, with D tentatively TRBD1 (6 bases). Trimming left V 4 bases short and J 8 bases short, with 21 bases between. The germline V gene has CDR1 SGDLS and CDR2 YYNGEE. The CDR3 covers 16 residues. CDR3 in amino acids: CASSISPGQPAEKLFF. The CDR3 DNA is TGTGCCAGCAGCATATCCCCGGGACAACCGGCAGAAAAACTGTTTTTT. Full variable domain (missing parts from reference TRBV9 and TRBJ1-4): DSGVTQTPKHLITATGQRVTLRCSPRSGDLSVYWYQQSLDQGLQFLIQYYNGEERAKGNILERFSAQQFPDLHSELNLSSLELGDSALYFCASSISPGQPAEKLFFGSGTQLSVL.

V gene TRBV5-6 combines with J gene TRBJ1-1; D possibly corresponds to TRBD1 (5 bases). From germline, CDR1 is SGHDT and CDR2 YYEEEE. This CDR3 region has 14 residues. Trimming removed 3 bases at V and 1 base at J, with 10 bases between. CDR3 residues: CASSSGPKNTEAFF. The CDR3 DNA sequence: TGTGCCAGCAGCTCGGGACCGAAGAACACTGAAGCTTTCTTT.

This clonotype appeared once. The chain employs TRBV10-3 and TRBJ2-5, with TRBD1 matching 7 bases. The CDR3 has 12 amino acids. Germline assignment: CDR1 ENHRY and CDR2 SYGVKD. The trim removed 4 bases at V and 4 bases at J, leaving 0 bases unmatched. The CDR3 DNA is TGTGCCATCAGTGGACAGGGAGAGACCCAGTACTTC. It specifies CAISGQGETQYF.

The chain is built from TRBV10-3 and TRBJ2-1; 13 nucleotides match TRBD2. The CDR3 is made up of 16 amino acids. Germline CDR1 ENHRY, CDR2 SYGVKD. Losses at the gene ends were 0 bases for V and 7 bases for J; bases not matched to a gene: 3. The CDR3 DNA follows: TGTGCCATCAGTGAGTCCCGGACTAGCGGGAGTAATGAGCAGTTCTTC. Its translation: CAISESRTSGSNEQFF.

The chain couples TRBV30 to TRBJ2-3; a possible D gene is TRBD2 (6 bases). Trimming took off 5 bases at V and 1 base at J, with 13 bases between the two ends. The CDR3 runs 14 residues. Germline CDR1 and CDR2: GTSNPN and SVGIG (reference sequence). The DNA for the CDR3 is TGTGCCTGGGGGCGGGGCCGGGGCACAGATACGCAGTATTTT. It encodes CAWGRGRGTDTQYF.

The V call is TRBV20-1, the J call TRBJ1-5; TRBD1 aligns across 7 bases. The CDR3 is 15 amino acids. J lost 3 bases, V lost 2 bases, and 7 bases had no gene match. In germline, CDR1 is DFQATT, CDR2 SNEGSKA (reference sequence). Here the CDR3 DNA reads TGCAGTGCTAGAAAACCGGGACAGATCAATCAGCCCCAGCATTTT. Amino acids: CSARKPGQINQPQHF.

The CDR3 protein is CASSIRDRASYEQYF. The CDR3 DNA sequence: TGTGCCAGTAGCATCCGGGACAGGGCGTCCTACGAGCAGTACTTC. The gene calls are TRBV19 and TRBJ2-7, with 9 bases matching TRBD1. The CDR3 sequence is 15 residues long. With V trimmed by 6 bases and J by 1 base, 7 bases remained unmatched. Per the germline V gene, CDR1 is LNHDA and CDR2 is SQIVND (reference sequence).

The chain has TRBV6-6 and TRBJ2-1; no reliable D call. Germline CDR1 reads MNHNY; CDR2 reads SVGAGI (reference sequence). The germline V and J ends were trimmed by 6 bases and 5 bases, with 14 bases remaining between them. This CDR3 is built from 14 residues. The CDR3 protein is CASSPQTSHNEQFF. The CDR3 bases are TGTGCCAGCAGCCCCCAGACGTCCCACAATGAGCAGTTCTTC.

The chain is built from TRBV20-1 and TRBJ2-3, with a weak D call TRBD1 (5 bases). CDR1 is DFQATT, CDR2 SNEGSKA, per germline (reference sequence). V lost 5 bases, J lost 4 bases, and 10 bases lay in between. The CDR3 spans 12 residues. The CDR3 spells CSARSGSDTQYF. Here the CDR3 DNA reads TGCAGTGCTCGTTCAGGGTCAGATACGCAGTATTTT.

This sequence joins TRBV9 and TRBJ2-7; 13 positions match TRBD2. J lost 5 bases, V lost 2 bases, and 10 bases had no gene match. Per germline, CDR1 SGDLS and CDR2 YYNGEE. The CDR3 sequence is 17 residues long. This chain's CDR3 is CASSVGLAGALRNEQYF. In DNA form, the CDR3 reads TGTGCCAGCAGCGTCGGACTAGCGGGAGCGTTGAGGAACGAGCAGTACTTC.

This chain joins TRBV4-2 and TRBJ2-5; 13 bases map to TRBD2. This CDR3 contains 18 residues. Per germline, CDR1 LGHNA and CDR2 YNFKEQ. J was trimmed by 5 bases and V by 1 base; bases with no gene match: 10. CDR3 bases: TGTGCCAGCAGCCAAGTTTTACTAGCGGGAGGGCCGGGGGAGACCCAGTACTTC. Translation: CASSQVLLAGGPGETQYF.

In its sample, this clonotype was seen once. V is TRBV20-1 and J is TRBJ1-4, with a tentative D call TRBD1 (6 bases). The CDR3 is 13 residues long. V was shortened by 2 bases and J by 4 bases, with 8 bases between the two germline ends. CDR1 is DFQATT and CDR2 is SNEGSKA in the germline V gene (reference sequence). The CDR3 reads CSARTGSNEKLFF. As DNA, the CDR3 is TGCAGTGCTAGAACAGGGAGTAATGAAAAACTGTTTTTT.

This clonotype occurred a few times. V usage is TRBV7-3 and J usage is TRBJ2-1; 10 nucleotides line up with TRBD2. Germline V gene sequence: CDR1 SGHTA, CDR2 FQGTGA. V shed 1 base, J shed 6 bases, and the junction held 6 bases outside the gene matches. The CDR3 has 16 amino acids. CDR3 in amino acids: CASSLMASGSSNEQFF. DNA of the CDR3: TGTGCCAGCAGCTTAATGGCTAGCGGGAGCTCCAATGAGCAGTTCTTC.

V gene TRBV5-4 combines with J gene TRBJ2-4, with a tentative D call TRBD1 (9 bases). V was cut by 4 bases and J by 5 bases, with 19 bases left in between. The CDR3 totals 16 residues. Germline assignment: CDR1 SGHNT and CDR2 YYREEE (reference sequence). The CDR3 nucleotides read TGTGCCAGCAGCCGCGGGGGGACAGGGATTGAAAACATTCAGTACTTC. Its translation is CASSRGGTGIENIQYF.

The chain joins TRBV5-1 to TRBJ2-5; D unclear. The germline gives CDR1 SGHRS, CDR2 YFSETQ. CDR3 length equals 15 residues. The germline V and J ends were trimmed by 0 bases and 2 bases, with 11 bases remaining between them. CDR3 region: CASSLVSVGQETQYF. DNA of the CDR3: TGCGCCAGCAGCTTGGTATCGGTAGGGCAAGAGACCCAGTACTTC.

Only one count was recorded for this clonotype. The CDR3 region is CASSSTSPAEAFF. The DNA for the CDR3 is TGTGCCAGCAGTTCGACTTCGCCCGCCGAAGCTTTCTTT. This sequence joins TRBV12-3 or TRBV12-4 and TRBJ1-1; the D is unclear. V was clipped by 4 bases and J by 8 bases, with 14 bases between them. The CDR3 covers 13 residues.

Written as DNA, the CDR3 is TGTGCCATCAGTGTCCGGGACAGTAACCCCGAGCAGTACTTC. Its protein product is CAISVRDSNPEQYF. The chain carries TRBV10-3 and TRBJ2-7; 7 nucleotides agree with TRBD1. Per the germline V gene, CDR1 is ENHRY and CDR2 is SYGVKD. J lost 6 bases, V lost 4 bases, and 9 bases had no gene match. The CDR3 has 14 residues.

This rearrangement joins TRBV15 to TRBJ2-1; D gene ambiguous. CDR1 is LNHNV, CDR2 YYDKDF, per germline (reference sequence). V was trimmed by 0 bases and J by 7 bases, leaving 7 bases between them. The CDR3 consists of 13 residues. In nucleotides, the CDR3 is TGTGCCACCAGCAGAGATTACCCAAATGAGCAGTTCTTC. Its translation is CATSRDYPNEQFF.

The chain joins TRBV28 to TRBJ1-5; possible D gene TRBD1, 6 bases. Per germline, CDR1 MDHEN and CDR2 SYDVKM. This CDR3 has 13 amino acids. V was pared by 6 bases and J by 4 bases, with 10 bases between. The CDR3 nucleotides are TGTGCCAGCAGGGACAGTCTTAATCAGCCCCAGCATTTT. It translates to CASRDSLNQPQHF.

The rearrangement uses TRBV29-1 and TRBJ2-3; TRBD1 is a possible D gene (5 bases). The V end lost 6 bases, the J end lost 4 bases, and 20 bases lay between the germline ends. The germline V gene has CDR1 SQVTM and CDR2 ANQGSEA. The CDR3 contains 15 residues. The CDR3 region is CSVLRPQWGPDTQYF. DNA for the CDR3: TGCAGCGTCCTCCGACCTCAGTGGGGCCCAGATACGCAGTATTTT.